A single sample gave rise to the 6 T cell receptor beta chains below, sequenced in a study of early stage breast cancer tumors. Repertoires were generated with immunoSEQ multiplex PCR, while TCRdb's copy carries only in-frame clones and drops some. The data show about 63,000 clones, 60% to 85% seen once. Sequenced input: blood. Receptors originate from a person aged 25-39 years with breast cancer.

The rearrangement links TRBV6-6 to TRBJ2-7; D remains unclear. The CDR3 runs 14 residues. V was pared by 7 bases and J by 0 bases, with 13 bases between. From germline, CDR1 is MNHNY and CDR2 SVGAGI (reference sequence). The CDR3 DNA reads as TGTGCCAGCACACTGCACGGCGACTCCTACGAGCAGTACTTC. Translating gives CASTLHGDSYEQYF.

This clone has only one observation. The gene calls are TRBV7-2 and TRBJ1-6; 9 bases match TRBD1. This CDR3 has 16 amino acids. Germline values: CDR1 SGHTA, CDR2 FQGNSA. V was clipped by 3 bases and J by 7 bases; unmatched bases: 7. The CDR3 DNA reads as TGTGCCAGCAGCTTGGGACAGGGTAACGGAAATTCACCCCTCCACTTT. This encodes CASSLGQGNGNSPLHF.

V is TRBV5-1 and J is TRBJ2-7, with D perhaps assigned TRBD1 or TRBD2 (5 bases each). V lost 4 bases, J lost 0 bases, and 17 bases lay in between. Germline-derived CDR1 and CDR2 are SGHRS and YFSETQ. There are 16 residues in the CDR3. CDR3 DNA sequence: TGCGCCAGCAGCGAACTCCCGGGACCCGGCTCCTACGAGCAGTACTTC. It encodes CASSELPGPGSYEQYF.

J is TRBJ1-2 and V is TRBV2; D ambiguous. Looked up from germline, CDR1 is SNHLY and CDR2 is FYNNEI. Trimming shortened V by 6 bases and J by 0 bases, and 11 bases separated the two germline ends. The CDR3 is 14 amino acids. This CDR3 is CASRASPANYGYTF. CDR3 sequence (DNA): TGTGCCAGCAGGGCTTCCCCCGCTAACTATGGCTACACCTTC.

This chain links TRBV19 with TRBJ2-3; 7 positions agree with TRBD2. Germline CDR1 and CDR2: LNHDA and SQIVND (reference sequence). After removal of 5 bases from V and 7 bases from J, the junction contained 18 bases not matched to a gene. The length of the CDR3 is 17 residues. This CDR3 is CASSPESGAFVGYTQYF. Written as DNA, the CDR3 is TGTGCCAGTAGTCCCGAGAGCGGGGCCTTTGTTGGATATACGCAGTATTTT.

The chain recombines TRBV7-2 with TRBJ2-1; D gene ambiguous. V gave up 1 base and J gave up 0 bases, with 7 bases separating them. Looked up from germline, CDR1 is SGHTA and CDR2 is FQGNSA. This CDR3 spans 15 amino acids. CDR3 nucleotides: TGTGCCAGCAGCTTAGACAGCTCCTCCTACAATGAGCAGTTCTTC. Protein sequence: CASSLDSSSYNEQFF. Based on the CDR3 plus reference TRBV7-2 and TRBJ2-1, the full variable domain is GAGVSQSPSNKVTEKGKDVELRCDPISGHTALYWYRQSLGQGLEFLIYFQGNSAPDKSGLPSDRFSAERTGGSVSTLTIQRTQQEDSAVYLCASSLDSSSYNEQFFGPGTRLTVL.